This T cell receptor (beta chain) was captured by sequencing in a study of graft-versus-host responses after intestinal transplantation. Study at large: Recipients had transplants, and these were multivisceral, liver-intestinal, or isolated intestinal. All of the recipients had induction that used anti-thymocyte globulin, then tacrolimus and steroids for roughly three years. Study-wide results and caveats: Peak circulating GvH clone levels tracked with early post-transplant HvG declines. GvH clones were identified in recipient marrow, with some first appearing in ileum or blood.

Libraries were prepared by immunoSEQ multiplex PCR; TCRdb keeps only in-frame clonotypes and omits some of them. The sample records 50,000 or so clones, under 95% being singletons. The CDR3 consists of 19 residues. Per germline, CDR1 SQVTM and CDR2 ANQGSEA. The V gene lost 3 bases and the J gene lost 4 bases, with 30 bases spanning the gap. Comment on this clone: What it binds is not known.

The material was PBMCs, obtained about 120 days after intestinal transplantation. The chain couples TRBV29-1 to TRBJ2-5; D gene uncertain. The sequence derives from a human patient who received an intestinal transplant, so some T cells may come from the graft donor. The DNA of the CDR3 is TGCAGCGTTGAGGGCCCGATACTAAGCTCCCTTAGGACCTTAGAGACCCAGTACTTC. Translating gives CSVEGPILSSLRTLETQYF.